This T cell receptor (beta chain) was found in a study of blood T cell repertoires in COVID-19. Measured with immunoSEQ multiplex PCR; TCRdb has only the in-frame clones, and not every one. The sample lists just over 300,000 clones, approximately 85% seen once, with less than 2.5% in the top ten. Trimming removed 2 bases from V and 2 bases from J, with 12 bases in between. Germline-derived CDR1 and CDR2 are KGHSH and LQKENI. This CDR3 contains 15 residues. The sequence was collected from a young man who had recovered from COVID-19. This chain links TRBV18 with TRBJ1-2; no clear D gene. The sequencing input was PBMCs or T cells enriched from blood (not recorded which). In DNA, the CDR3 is TGTGCCAGCTCACCATCGGAGGGATTAAACTATGGCTACACCTTC. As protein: CASSPSEGLNYGYTF.